The TCR beta chain described here comes from a study of blood T cells in healthy people across ages. CDR1 is MDHEN and CDR2 is SYDVKM in the germline V gene. The CDR3 is 16 amino acids. This clonotype is a singleton in its sample. A much larger clone lies one base from this, so it may be a read error. Alongside a J-beta primer mix, a sample-barcoded 5' primer served in a second PCR lasting about 6 to 12 cycles. TCRdb re-derived calls from the 5' RACE reads in MiXCR, one entry per CDR3 protein. The top ten hold roughly 19% of the sample, which has approximately 850,000 distinct CDR3 sequences, under 55% seen once.

The receptor was isolated from a man between 60 and 70 years old in good health. The sequenced sample consisted of blood. The chain uses TRBV28 and TRBJ2-3; weak D call: TRBD2 (6 bases). The CDR3 DNA is TGTACCAGCAGTTTATCGGGGAGGTCCAGCACAGATACGCAGTATTTT. Translation gives CTSSLSGRSSTDTQYF.